The TCR beta chain under discussion was sequenced for a study of shared clonotypes between healthy human individuals. About the study: CD4 naive and memory got three plates each, CD8 naive two, CD8 memory one.

Study-level points and caveats: The represented genetic and exposure-history diversity was limited by the small number of donors.

With regard to this clone: Its antigen remains unidentified.

V dropped 5 bases and J dropped 5 bases, with 10 bases sitting between them. Looked up from germline, CDR1 is SEHNR and CDR2 is FQNEAQ (reference sequence). CDR3 length: 12 residues. Around 30,000 T cell genomes, or roughly 180 ng DNA, went into the sorted-subset replicate PCRs. Here immunoSEQ multiplex PCR was the method, and the copy in TCRdb shows in-frame clones only, minus some. This table holds over a million clones, approximately 80% found once. The V and J genes are TRBV7-9 and TRBJ2-7; weak D call: TRBD1 (6 bases). The receptor was derived from a young man in good health. Some clones in this sample may be carry-over from other donors' samples. The sample was memory CD4+ T cells from PBMCs. The subset is: CD45RA-negative fraction. The CDR3 nucleotides are TGTGCCAGCAGCCTCAGGGGCCACGAGCAGTACTTC. It translates to CASSLRGHEQYF.